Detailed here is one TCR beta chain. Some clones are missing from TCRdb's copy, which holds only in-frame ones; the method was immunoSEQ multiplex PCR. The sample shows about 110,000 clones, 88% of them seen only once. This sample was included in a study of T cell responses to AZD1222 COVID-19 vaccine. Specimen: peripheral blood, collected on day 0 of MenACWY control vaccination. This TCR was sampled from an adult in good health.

CDR3 amino acids: CASSLVQGYSSTDTQYF. The CDR3 region has the DNA TGTGCCAGCAGCTTAGTCCAGGGCTACTCCAGCACAGATACGCAGTATTTT. V usage is TRBV7-2 and J usage is TRBJ2-3, with D possibly matching TRBD1 (5 bases). V was pared by 1 base and J by 0 bases, with 14 bases between. The germline V gene has CDR1 SGHTA and CDR2 FQGNSA. This CDR3 is built from 17 residues.